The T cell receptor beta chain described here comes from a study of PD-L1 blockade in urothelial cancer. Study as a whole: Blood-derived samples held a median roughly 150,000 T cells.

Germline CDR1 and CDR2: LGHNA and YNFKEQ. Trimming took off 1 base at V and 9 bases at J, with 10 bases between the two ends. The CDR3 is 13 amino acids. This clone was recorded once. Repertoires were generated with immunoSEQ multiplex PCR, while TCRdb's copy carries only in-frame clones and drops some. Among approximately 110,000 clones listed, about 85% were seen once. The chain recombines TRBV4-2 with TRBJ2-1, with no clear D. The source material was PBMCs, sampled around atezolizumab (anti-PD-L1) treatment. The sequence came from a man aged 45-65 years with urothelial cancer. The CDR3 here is CASSQASPGEQFF. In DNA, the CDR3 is TGTGCCAGCAGCCAAGCCTCCCCCGGTGAGCAGTTCTTC.